A single sample is the source of the 8 T cell receptor beta chains below, sequenced in a study of blood T cell repertoires in COVID-19. Libraries were prepared by immunoSEQ multiplex PCR; TCRdb keeps only in-frame clonotypes and omits some of them. Of some 150,000 clones detected, 80% appear once; the ten largest clones hold about an eighth. Sample: peripheral blood. These receptors came from a man aged 60-69 years with active or convalescent COVID-19.

CDR3 coding DNA: TGTGCCAGCACGGACAGGGGGCGGCCAACTAATGAAAAACTGTTTTTT. It is translated as CASTDRGRPTNEKLFF. The V and J genes are TRBV28 and TRBJ1-4, with 11 bases identical to TRBD1. The CDR3 spans 16 residues. The germline gives CDR1 MDHEN, CDR2 SYDVKM. Trimming took 7 bases from V and 0 from J; bases not matched to a gene: 4.

The chain carries TRBV9 and TRBJ2-5; 9 bases line up with TRBD1. Germline CDR1 is SGDLS and CDR2 is YYNGEE. J gave up 8 bases and V 1 base, and 6 bases lay outside the gene matches. There are 14 residues in the CDR3. CDR3 DNA: TGTGCCAGCAGCGTAACAACAGGGGGCGAAACCCAGTACTTC. It is translated as CASSVTTGGETQYF.

This clone was recorded only once. This rearrangement joins TRBV20-1 to TRBJ1-5; D uncertain. The CDR3 has 16 amino acids. Looked up from germline, CDR1 is DFQATT and CDR2 is SNEGSKA (reference sequence). The V and J ends lost 3 bases and 0 bases respectively, with 15 bases between them. Here the CDR3 reads CSASWGGSNSNQPQHF. In DNA form, the CDR3 reads TGCAGTGCTAGTTGGGGAGGGTCTAATAGCAATCAGCCCCAGCATTTT.

V and J are TRBV6-1 and TRBJ2-1; a weak D match, TRBD1 (5 bases). Germline lookup yields CDR1 MNHNS and CDR2 SASEGT. V shed 2 bases and J shed 8 bases, with 25 bases lying between them. The CDR3 loop spans 18 amino acids. Here the CDR3 reads CASSEPLRQFSGRYEQFF. CDR3 nucleotide sequence: TGTGCCAGCAGTGAACCCTTGCGACAGTTTAGTGGCCGGTATGAGCAGTTCTTC.

This clone was counted a single time. The rearrangement links TRBV5-8 to TRBJ1-2; D gene ambiguous. The ends were cut back, 0 bases at V and 4 bases at J, with 13 bases in the middle. The CDR3 runs 15 residues. Per germline, CDR1 SGHTS and CDR2 YDEGEE. CDR3 residues: CASSLATRLVYGYTF. CDR3 nucleotides: TGTGCCAGCAGCTTGGCTACACGGCTAGTCTATGGCTACACCTTC.

The V and J genes are TRBV10-3 and TRBJ2-7, with 7 bases identical to TRBD2. The germline V gene has CDR1 ENHRY and CDR2 SYGVKD. The CDR3 runs to 15 residues. J gave up 0 bases and V 10 bases, and 12 bases lay outside the gene matches. The CDR3 region is CATGRLAESSYEQYF. The CDR3 nucleotides read TGTGCCACCGGTAGGCTAGCGGAAAGCTCCTACGAGCAGTACTTC.

The V and J genes are TRBV18 and TRBJ1-4; D is ambiguous. The V and J ends lost 0 bases and 0 bases respectively, with 5 bases between them. CDR3 length: 15 amino acids. From germline, CDR1 is KGHSH and CDR2 LQKENI. CDR3 nucleotide sequence: TGTGCCAGCTCACCACCCTCTTCAACTAATGAAAAACTGTTTTTT. Residues: CASSPPSSTNEKLFF. The variable domain in full, with the rest retrieved from reference TRBV18 and TRBJ1-4, is NAGVMQNPRHLVRRRGQEARLRCSPMKGHSHVYWYRQLPEEGLKFMVYLQKENIIDESGMPKERFSAEFPKEGPSILRIQQVVRGDSAAYFCASSPPSSTNEKLFFGSGTQLSVL.

J is TRBJ1-6 and V is TRBV7-9; TRBD1 matches at 8 bases. The germline V gene encodes CDR1 SEHNR and CDR2 FQNEAQ (reference sequence). V dropped 1 base and J dropped 6; count of bases not matched to a gene: 2. This CDR3 is 15 amino acids long. Written as DNA, the CDR3 is TGTGCCAGCAGCTTAGTCGACAGGGGTAATTCACCCCTCCACTTT. Translated: CASSLVDRGNSPLHF.